This TCR beta chain stems from a study of monozygotic twins with inflammatory bowel disease. Findings and caveats of the study: Discrimination among different T cell subtypes was not achievable.

The CDR3 has 16 amino acids. Germline V gives CDR1 DFQATT, CDR2 SNEGSKA (reference sequence). TCRdb reprocessed the 5' RACE reads; each CDR3 protein has one entry and no DNA is given. The sample has approximately 100,000 distinct CDR3 sequences; the top ten hold under 15%. Details on this clonotype: The antigen remains unidentified.

Input material: blood. This TCR came from a human donor with ulcerative colitis or Crohn's disease, or a healthy co-twin of an affected twin (not recorded which). The chain couples TRBV20-1 to TRBJ2-7; the TCRdb D gene call, TRBD2, has no DNA to confirm it. This CDR3 is CSARGSLAGETYEQYF.